The 7 T cell receptor beta chains in this list originate from one sample, sequenced in a study of glioma-infiltrating T cells. Amplification of TCR alpha and beta CDR3 regions from RNA used iRepertoire nested multiplex PCR. TCRdb called the multiplex PCR reads again in MiXCR, with one record for every CDR3 protein. The sample lists some 110,000 distinct CDR3 sequences; less than 30% were seen once. Sequencing input: glioma tissue, nonneoplastic brain tissue, or PBMCs (not recorded which). These receptor sequences come from a human donor with low-grade glioma or glioblastoma, undergoing nonglioma brain surgery, or in good health (not recorded which).

A remark on this clonotype: A much more abundant neighbour one base away suggests this may be a read error. The rearrangement links TRBV28 to TRBJ1-3, with 7 nucleotides matching TRBD1. This CDR3 is built from 16 residues. CDR1 is MDHEN, CDR2 SYDVKM, per germline. Here the CDR3 reads CASGLADRDTGNTIYF. DNA of the CDR3: TGTGCCAGCGGTTTAGCCGACAGGGACACTGGAAACACCATATATTTT.

V gene TRBV7-9 combines with J gene TRBJ2-7; D gene uncertain. Trimming left V 1 base short and J 4 bases short, with 8 bases between. There are 13 residues in the CDR3. In germline, CDR1 is SEHNR, CDR2 FQNEAQ (reference sequence). CDR3 region: CASSLETAYEQYF. CDR3 coding DNA: TGTGCCAGCAGCTTAGAGACGGCATACGAGCAGTACTTC.

In its sample, this clonotype was seen many times. This chain joins TRBV7-2 and TRBJ2-3; no definite D call. The germline gives CDR1 SGHTA, CDR2 FQGNSA. V was trimmed by 5 bases and J by 0 bases, leaving 6 bases between them. The CDR3 has 13 residues. The chain's CDR3 is CASSPASTDTQYF. CDR3 bases: TGTGCCAGCAGCCCCGCTAGCACAGATACGCAGTATTTT.

On this clonotype: A much larger clone differs from this one at a single base, so this may be a read error. This chain uses TRBV7-3 with TRBJ2-3; D is undetermined. This CDR3 has 13 residues. Trimming left V 3 bases short and J 7 bases short, with 11 bases between. Germline V gives CDR1 SGHTA, CDR2 FQGTGA. The CDR3 region has the DNA TGTGCCAGCAGCTTGGGAATCGCATATACGCAGTATTTT. Protein product: CASSLGIAYTQYF.

To note about this clonotype: This may be a read error: a much more frequent sequence differs by one nucleotide. The chain links TRBV20-1 to TRBJ1-6, with D possibly being TRBD1 (6 bases). CDR1 DFQATT and CDR2 SNEGSKA come from the germline V gene (reference sequence). This CDR3 has 15 residues. CDR3 region: CSARGLEGGNSPLNF. The CDR3 DNA is TGCAGTGCTAGGGGTCTTGAGGGGGGGAATTCACCCCTCAACTTT.

The J gene is TRBJ1-2, the V gene TRBV4-1, with D perhaps matching TRBD1 (5 bases). In germline, CDR1 is MGHRA, CDR2 YSYEKL. This CDR3 comprises 13 residues. Deletions cut 0 bases from V and 8 bases from J, with 10 bases between. CDR3 amino acids: CASSQEAGSGYTF. As DNA, the CDR3 is TGCGCCAGCAGCCAAGAGGCAGGGAGCGGCTACACCTTC.

The chain is built from TRBV12-3 or TRBV12-4 and TRBJ2-3, with D possibly matching TRBD2 (5 bases). There are 14 residues in the CDR3. The V gene lost 7 bases and the J gene lost 4 bases, with 15 bases spanning the gap. The CDR3 protein is CASIRDAGADTQYF. As DNA, the CDR3 is TGTGCCAGCATACGGGATGCGGGCGCAGATACGCAGTATTTT.